The T cell receptor (beta chain) described here comes from a study of shared clonotypes between healthy human individuals. This CDR3 is built from 14 residues. V lost 2 bases to trimming and J lost 0 bases, with 7 bases between them. CDR1 and CDR2 from the germline V gene are MNHNS and SASEGT. Sequenced by immunoSEQ multiplex PCR; TCRdb stores in-frame clones only, minus some. The sample lists 2 million to 2.5 million clones; almost 96% were seen once. The sequencing sample was made of naive CD4+ T cells sorted from blood. This sample's subset: CD45RA+ positively selected. The chain carries TRBV6-1 and TRBJ1-2, with a possible D match to TRBD1 (5 bases). This TCR came from a man between 18 and 29 years old in good health. The CDR3 protein is CASSEQGANYGYTF. DNA of the CDR3: TGTGCCAGCAGTGAACAGGGTGCTAACTATGGCTACACCTTC.